This T cell receptor beta chain was identified during a study of blood T cells in healthy people across ages (dated by TCRdb to between 2014 and 2017). At the level of the whole study: In model experiments, template switching captured roughly one uniquely barcoded TCR beta cDNA molecule for every two T cells. To avoid experimental bias, donors of different ages were distributed randomly across sequencing lanes. Two additional independent replicas of 1 million unique cDNA reads from the same blood draw were analyzed for two donors (one aged 18 to 30 and one aged 80 or older). The donors were divided into four age groups: young (average around 16 years), middle-aged (approximately 41), aged (about 61) and long-lived (nearly 85). To track age-related changes in TCR beta repertoire diversity, the study relied on deep sequencing normalized with unique cDNA molecular identifiers.

Libraries were made using 5' RACE. The sample was run on an Illumina HiSeq 2500. A second PCR of 7 to 11 cycles was performed with a sample-barcoded 5' primer and a J-beta primer mix. Each TCR beta cDNA molecule received a unique molecular identifier from a template-switch 5' adaptor carrying 12 random nucleotides. Each sample yielded at least 3 million CDR3-containing paired-end reads. All of the RNA was converted into first-strand cDNA using the Mint cDNA synthesis kit, with a TRBC-specific oligonucleotide serving as the primer. All cDNA was treated with uracil-DNA glycosylase and then went through a first 18-cycle PCR with the universal primers M1SS and BC2_uni_R. Turning to the authors' computational methods: Normalization of each sample was performed by random selection of 1 million high-quality reads, each carrying a distinct molecular identifier. Reads with shared molecular identifiers were discarded instead of being binned into consensus sequences. MiTCR, with a Q25 quality threshold and the strictest error-elimination algorithm, was used for CDR3 identification, clonotype clustering and error correction. Lower-bound total TCR beta diversity was estimated with a nonparametric unseen species model using Euler transformation. TCRdb redid the processing of the public reads, applying fastp at Q25 and MiXCR, and retained in-frame beta chains. Each entry is one CDR3 protein sequence, shown with its most common DNA and genes. The V and J calls, along with clone size, are taken from TCRdb and not from the paper's own processing. A total of about 970,000 distinct CDR3 sequences appear in this sample, roughly 51% of them only once. About a fifth of the sample is in the top ten clones.

The donors were some 36 Caucasian individuals from Russia, aged roughly 6 to 90 years, who were systemically healthy. About 10 milliliters of peripheral blood were collected from each donor into EDTA-treated Vacutainer tubes. Ficoll-Paque density-gradient centrifugation was used to isolate PBMCs, with at least 7 million obtained per sample. Trizol reagent was used to extract total RNA from the PBMCs, yielding at least 6 micrograms per sample. For every donor, flow cytometry on a PBMC aliquot measured the percentage of naive CD45RAhigh/CD27high T cells. A remark on this clonotype: The target of this receptor is not known. The sample holds no much larger clone one base away, and base qualities are not on file.

The investigation overall reported the following: As age increased, observed TCR beta diversity per million T cells dropped in a roughly linear way, and a significant reduction was already evident by age 40. The CMV infection status of donors was not known, potentially confounding age-related changes in expanded clonotypes. Compared with the aged group, the long-lived group had more naive CD4+ T cells, fewer expanded clones and increased TCR diversity, suggesting age selection. Estimates of total diversity based on one million sequenced T cells were considered lower bounds and underestimates. Bulk unsorted PBMC profiling prevented conclusive comparison of naive and antigen-experienced compartments. A strong correlation was found between observed TCR beta diversity and the percentage of naive T cells measured by flow cytometry.

Reading from cysteine to phenylalanine, the CDR3 counts 14 amino acids. Only the CDR3 DNA is retained, 42 bases long and in frame from the first base. V drops 5 bases and J drops 1 base, leaving 12 bases in between. The germline V gene supplies CDR1 SGHAT and CDR2 FQNNGV. The chain joins TRBV11-2 to TRBJ2-7; a tentative D match to TRBD1 spans 5 bases. Source material: blood. The sequence came from a woman aged 60-70 years in good health. The CDR3: CASSTVRESYEQYF. The nucleotide sequence reads as follows: TGTGCCAGCAGCACCGTCAGGGAATCCTACGAGCAGTACTTC. The CDR3 plus the reference TRBV11-2 and TRBJ2-7 genes for the other parts give the full variable domain: EAGVAQSPRYKIIEKRQSVAFWCNPISGHATLYWYQQILGQGPKLLIQFQNNGVVDDSQLPKDRFSAERLKGVDSTLKIQPAKLEDSAVYLCASSTVRESYEQYFGPGTRLTVT.